This T cell receptor beta chain was sequenced in a study of T cells in localized non-small cell lung cancer. Broader study findings: Of the tissues analyzed, uninvolved adjacent lung showed maximal T cell clonality, greater than tumor.

This table comes from immunoSEQ multiplex PCR, and its TCRdb copy is limited to in-frame clones, with some not included. Found here are around 140,000 clones, about 90% of them singletons; the top ten hold about 1.5%. As regards this clone: No antigen is known for it.

This specimen consisted of peripheral blood, obtained before any cancer treatment. The receptor was isolated from a female donor aged 60 or older with stage I lung adenocarcinoma.

The CDR3 sequence is CASSPGAPLAEAFF. CDR3 coding DNA: TGTGCCAGCTCACCGGGGGCACCATTGGCTGAAGCTTTCTTT. The V gene is TRBV18, the J gene TRBJ1-1; possibly TRBD1 for D (6 bases). The germline V and J ends were trimmed by 3 bases and 6 bases, with 14 bases remaining between them. The CDR3 has 14 residues. Germline V gene data show CDR1 as KGHSH and CDR2 as LQKENI.